What follows are 2 T cell receptor beta chains derived from one specimen sequenced in a study of blood T cell repertoires in COVID-19. Assay used: immunoSEQ multiplex PCR; TCRdb lists only in-frame clones, some missing. The data show around 190,000 clones, around 80% seen once. Sequencing was carried out using peripheral blood. The receptors come from a man in his sixties with acute or convalescent COVID-19.

This chain joins TRBV10-3 and TRBJ1-6; no reliable D call. CDR3 size: 14 residues. Trimming took 4 bases from V and 10 from J, leaving 14 bases between them. Per the germline V gene, CDR1 is ENHRY and CDR2 is SYGVKD. The CDR3 coding sequence is TGTGCCATCAGTGGCGACACCTTAAGATCACCCCTCCACTTT. This codes for CAISGDTLRSPLHF.

This clone turned up a few times. The chain combines TRBV5-4 with TRBJ2-7; TRBD2 aligns across 12 bases. Per the germline V gene, CDR1 is SGHNT and CDR2 is YYREEE (reference sequence). V gave up 5 bases and J gave up 5 bases; unmatched junction bases: 5. CDR3 length equals 14 residues. CDR3 loop: CASRTSGSKDEQYF. In nucleotides, the CDR3 is TGTGCCAGCAGGACTAGCGGGAGTAAGGACGAGCAGTACTTC.